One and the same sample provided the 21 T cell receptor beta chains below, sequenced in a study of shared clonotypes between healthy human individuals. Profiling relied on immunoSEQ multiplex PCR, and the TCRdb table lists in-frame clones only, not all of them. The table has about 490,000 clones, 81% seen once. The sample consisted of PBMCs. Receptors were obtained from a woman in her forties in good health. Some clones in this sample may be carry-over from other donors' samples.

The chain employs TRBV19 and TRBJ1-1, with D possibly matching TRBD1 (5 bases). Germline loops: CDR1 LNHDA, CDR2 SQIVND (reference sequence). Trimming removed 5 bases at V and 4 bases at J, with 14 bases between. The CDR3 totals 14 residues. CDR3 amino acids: CASSAPGVGTEAFF. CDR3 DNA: TGTGCCAGTAGTGCTCCGGGGGTTGGCACTGAAGCTTTCTTT.

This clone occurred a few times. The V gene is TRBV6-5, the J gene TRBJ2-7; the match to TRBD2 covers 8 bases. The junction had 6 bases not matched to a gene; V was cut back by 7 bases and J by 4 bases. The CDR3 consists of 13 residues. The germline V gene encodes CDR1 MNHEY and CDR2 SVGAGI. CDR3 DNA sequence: TGTGCCAGCAACCGAGCGGGAGCGTACGAGCAGTACTTC. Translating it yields CASNRAGAYEQYF.

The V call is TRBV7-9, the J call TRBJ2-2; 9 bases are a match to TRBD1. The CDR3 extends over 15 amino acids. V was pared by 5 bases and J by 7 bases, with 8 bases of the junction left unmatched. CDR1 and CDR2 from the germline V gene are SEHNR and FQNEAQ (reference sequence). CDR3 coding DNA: TGTGCCAGCAGCACCGGGACAGGGATAATCGGGGAGCTGTTTTTT. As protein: CASSTGTGIIGELFF.

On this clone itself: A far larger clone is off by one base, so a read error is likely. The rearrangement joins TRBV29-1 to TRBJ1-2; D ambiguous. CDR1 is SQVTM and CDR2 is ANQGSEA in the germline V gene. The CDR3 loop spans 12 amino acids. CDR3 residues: CSVVWTNYGHTF. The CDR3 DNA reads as TGCAGCGTTGTCTGGACGAACTATGGCCACACCTTC.

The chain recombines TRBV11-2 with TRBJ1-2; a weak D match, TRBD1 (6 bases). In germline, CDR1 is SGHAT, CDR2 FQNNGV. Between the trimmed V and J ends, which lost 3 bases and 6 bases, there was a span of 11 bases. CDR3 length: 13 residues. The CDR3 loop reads CASSLGHPNGYTF. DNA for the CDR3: TGTGCCAGCAGCTTGGGACACCCGAATGGCTACACCTTC.

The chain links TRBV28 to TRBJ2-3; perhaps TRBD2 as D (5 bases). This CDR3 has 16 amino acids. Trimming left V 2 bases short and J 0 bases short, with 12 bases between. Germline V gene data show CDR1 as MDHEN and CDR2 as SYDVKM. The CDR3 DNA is TGTGCCAGCAGTTTAGTCCGTGGCGGGAGCACAGATACGCAGTATTTT. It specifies CASSLVRGGSTDTQYF.

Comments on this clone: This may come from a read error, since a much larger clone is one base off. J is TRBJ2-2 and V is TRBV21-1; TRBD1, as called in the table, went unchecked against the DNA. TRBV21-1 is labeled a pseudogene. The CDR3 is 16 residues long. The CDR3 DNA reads TGTGCCAGCAGCAAATCAAGCGGTAAAGGGGGCAGGGAGCTGTTTTTT. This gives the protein CASSKSSGKGGRELFF.

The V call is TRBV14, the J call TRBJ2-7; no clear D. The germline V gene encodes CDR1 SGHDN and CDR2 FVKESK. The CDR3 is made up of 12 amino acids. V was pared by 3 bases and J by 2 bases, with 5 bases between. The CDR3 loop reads CASSQQAYEQYF. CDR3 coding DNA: TGTGCCAGCAGCCAGCAGGCCTACGAGCAGTACTTC.

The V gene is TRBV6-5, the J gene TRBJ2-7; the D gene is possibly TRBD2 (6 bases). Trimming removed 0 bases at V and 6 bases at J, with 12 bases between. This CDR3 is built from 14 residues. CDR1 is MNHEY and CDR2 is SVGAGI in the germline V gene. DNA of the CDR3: TGTGCCAGCAGTTACTCAGTGACTAGGGGCGAGCAGTACTTC. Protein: CASSYSVTRGEQYF.

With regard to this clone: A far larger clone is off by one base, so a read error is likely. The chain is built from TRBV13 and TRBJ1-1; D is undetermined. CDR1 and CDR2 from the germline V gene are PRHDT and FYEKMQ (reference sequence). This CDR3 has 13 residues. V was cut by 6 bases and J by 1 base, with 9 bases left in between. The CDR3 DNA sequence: TGTGCCAGCAGTCGAACAGAGAACACTGAAGCTTTCTTT. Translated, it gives CASSRTENTEAFF.

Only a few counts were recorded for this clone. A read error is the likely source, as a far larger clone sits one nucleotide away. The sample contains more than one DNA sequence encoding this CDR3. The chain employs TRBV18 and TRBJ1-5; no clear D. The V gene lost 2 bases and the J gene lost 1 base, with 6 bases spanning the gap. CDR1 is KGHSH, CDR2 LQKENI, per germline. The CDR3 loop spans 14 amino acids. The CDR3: CASSPGNSNQPQHF. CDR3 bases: TGTGCCAGCTCACCAGGGAACAGCAATCAGCCCCAGCATTTT.

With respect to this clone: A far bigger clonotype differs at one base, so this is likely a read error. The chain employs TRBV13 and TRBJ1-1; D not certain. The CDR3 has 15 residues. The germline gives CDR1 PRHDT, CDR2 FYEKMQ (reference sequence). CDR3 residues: CARSFLGSAITEAFF. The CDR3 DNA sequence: TGTGCCCGCAGCTTCTTAGGCAGCGCGATCACTGAAGCTTTCTTT.

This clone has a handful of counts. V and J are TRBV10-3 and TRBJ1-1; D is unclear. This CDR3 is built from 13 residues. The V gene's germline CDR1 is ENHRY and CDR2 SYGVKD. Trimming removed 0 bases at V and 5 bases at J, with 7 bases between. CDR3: CAISESGGTEAFF. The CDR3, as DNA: TGTGCCATCAGTGAGTCCGGTGGGACTGAAGCTTTCTTT.

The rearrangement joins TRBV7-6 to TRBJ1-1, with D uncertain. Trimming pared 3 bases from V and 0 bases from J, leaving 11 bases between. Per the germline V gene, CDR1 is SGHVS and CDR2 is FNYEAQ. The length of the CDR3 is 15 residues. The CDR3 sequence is CASSLLGALNTEAFF. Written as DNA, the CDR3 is TGTGCCAGCAGCTTGCTTGGTGCGTTGAACACTGAAGCTTTCTTT.

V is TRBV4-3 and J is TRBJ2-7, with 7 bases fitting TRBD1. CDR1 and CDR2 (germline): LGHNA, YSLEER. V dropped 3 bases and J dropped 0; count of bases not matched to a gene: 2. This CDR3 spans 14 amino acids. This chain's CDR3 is CASSHRTGSYEQYF. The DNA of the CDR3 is TGCGCCAGCAGCCATAGGACAGGCTCCTACGAGCAGTACTTC.

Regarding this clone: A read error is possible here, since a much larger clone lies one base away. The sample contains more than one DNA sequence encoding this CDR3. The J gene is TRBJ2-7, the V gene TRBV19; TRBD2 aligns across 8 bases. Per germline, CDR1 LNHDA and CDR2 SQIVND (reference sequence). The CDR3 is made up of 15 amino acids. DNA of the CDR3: TGTGCTAGTAGCGGGCGGAGGGCGGGAGGCTACGAGCAGTACTTC. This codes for CASSGRRAGGYEQYF.

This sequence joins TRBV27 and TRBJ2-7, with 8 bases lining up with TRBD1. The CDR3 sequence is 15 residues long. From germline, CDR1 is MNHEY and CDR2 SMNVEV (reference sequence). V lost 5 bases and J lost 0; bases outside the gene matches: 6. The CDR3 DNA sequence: TGTGCCAGCAGTCCCCACGGACAGGGCTCCTACGAGCAGTACTTC. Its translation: CASSPHGQGSYEQYF.

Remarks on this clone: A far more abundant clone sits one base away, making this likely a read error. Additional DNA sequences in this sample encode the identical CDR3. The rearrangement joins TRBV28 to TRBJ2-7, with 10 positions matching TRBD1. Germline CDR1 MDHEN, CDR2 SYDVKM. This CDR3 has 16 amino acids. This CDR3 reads CASSSPPGQGSGEQYF. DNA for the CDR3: TGTGCCAGTAGTTCCCCTCCGGGACAGGGGTCCGGGGAGCAGTACTTC.

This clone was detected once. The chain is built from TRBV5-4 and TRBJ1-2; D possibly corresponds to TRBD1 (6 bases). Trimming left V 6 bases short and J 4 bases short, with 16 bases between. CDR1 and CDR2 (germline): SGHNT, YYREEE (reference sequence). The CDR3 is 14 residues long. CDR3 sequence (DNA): TGTGCCAGCACCACTGTTCAGGGGTCCTATGGCTACACCTTC. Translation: CASTTVQGSYGYTF.

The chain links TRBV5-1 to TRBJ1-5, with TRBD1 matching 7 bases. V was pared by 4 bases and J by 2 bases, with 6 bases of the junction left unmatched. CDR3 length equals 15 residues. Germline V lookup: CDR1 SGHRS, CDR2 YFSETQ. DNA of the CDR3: TGCGCCAGCAGCGAGGGGGCGGGTGGCAATCAGCCCCAGCATTTT. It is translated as CASSEGAGGNQPQHF.

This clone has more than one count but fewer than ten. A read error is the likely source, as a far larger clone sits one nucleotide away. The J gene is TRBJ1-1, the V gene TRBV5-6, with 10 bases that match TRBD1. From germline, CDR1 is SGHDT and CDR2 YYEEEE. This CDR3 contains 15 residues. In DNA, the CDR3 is TGTGTCAGCAGCGCCGCGACAGGGGGCAACACTGAAGCTTTCTTT. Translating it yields CVSSAATGGNTEAFF.